The 12 T cell receptor beta chains presented below share a single source sample, sequenced in a study of cytomegalovirus exposure and HLA in healthy donors. Primers included in the PCR were 60 Vbeta and 13 Jbeta primers. Clones were sequenced by immunoSEQ multiplex PCR, and TCRdb holds only the in-frame ones, with some missing. The sample gives around 150,000 clones, roughly 85% of which show up once; less than 10% is in the top ten. Sequencing was carried out using PBMCs. Receptor source: a man between 18 and 35 years old in good health and CMV-seropositive.

The V and J genes are TRBV6-5 and TRBJ2-1; no definite D call. The CDR3 loop spans 14 amino acids. The ends were cut back, 2 bases at V and 0 bases at J, with 5 bases in the middle. CDR1 is MNHEY and CDR2 is SVGAGI in the germline V gene. This CDR3 is CASSYGSSYNEQFF. DNA for the CDR3: TGTGCCAGCAGTTACGGTAGCTCCTACAATGAGCAGTTCTTC.

The chain employs TRBV30 and TRBJ2-7, with TRBD1 matching over 10 bases. The CDR3 is 16 amino acids. The V segment lost 2 bases and the J segment 2 bases; nucleotides outside the gene matches: 9. Germline CDR1 and CDR2: GTSNPN and SVGIG (reference sequence). Here the CDR3 DNA reads TGTGCCTGGAGTTCCCCATGGGACAGGGGCACCTACGAGCAGTACTTC. Its translation is CAWSSPWDRGTYEQYF.

The rearrangement uses TRBV27 and TRBJ2-2; 9 bases line up with TRBD2. The V gene end was trimmed by 6 bases and the J gene end by 6 bases; junction bases not matched to a gene: 5. CDR3 length: 14 amino acids. CDR1 and CDR2 (germline): MNHEY, SMNVEV (reference sequence). CDR3 bases: TGTGCCAGCAGCCACTTAGCGGGAGCCGGGGAGCTGTTTTTT. It specifies CASSHLAGAGELFF.

V is TRBV5-6 and J is TRBJ2-2; 9 bases match TRBD1. The CDR3 spans 15 residues. V trimming: 4 bases; J trimming: 6 bases; junction bases outside the gene matches: 7. Germline loops: CDR1 SGHDT, CDR2 YYEEEE. In DNA, the CDR3 is TGTGCCAGCAGCCGAGGGACAGGGTTGTCCGGGGAGCTGTTTTTT. This encodes CASSRGTGLSGELFF.

The CDR3 region has the DNA TGTGCCAGCAGCCCTACCACAGATACGCAGTATTTT. It is translated as CASSPTTDTQYF. The rearrangement links TRBV11-2 to TRBJ2-3; D uncertain. Deletions cut 5 bases from V and 2 bases from J, with 5 bases between. Germline assignment: CDR1 SGHAT and CDR2 FQNNGV. The CDR3 runs to 12 residues.

This chain connects TRBV14 to TRBJ1-3; D gene ambiguous. The CDR3 spans 15 residues. V lost 1 base, J lost 0 bases, and 7 bases lay in between. Germline V gene sequence: CDR1 SGHDN, CDR2 FVKESK. The CDR3 loop is CASSQVGSSGNTIYF. The CDR3 DNA reads as TGTGCCAGCAGCCAAGTGGGCAGCTCTGGAAACACCATATATTTT.

The chain joins TRBV5-1 to TRBJ1-2; D possibly corresponds to TRBD1 (5 bases). The CDR3 has 12 amino acids. The germline CDR1 and CDR2 sequences are SGHRS and YFSETQ. V was pared by 8 bases and J by 4 bases, with 12 bases between. CDR3 amino acids: CASSDDSYGYTF. In nucleotides, the CDR3 is TGCGCCAGTAGTGATGACAGCTATGGCTACACCTTC.

The genes are TRBV19 and TRBJ1-1; D perhaps matches TRBD1 (5 bases). There are 13 residues in the CDR3. Germline CDR1 reads LNHDA; CDR2 reads SQIVND (reference sequence). V gave up 3 bases and J gave up 3 bases, with 8 bases separating them. CDR3 nucleotide sequence: TGTGCCAGTAGTATTACCAGGGACACTGAAGCTTTCTTT. This translates into CASSITRDTEAFF.

The chain employs TRBV5-4 and TRBJ1-2, with D perhaps matching TRBD1 (5 bases). This CDR3 is built from 15 residues. V gave up 5 bases and J gave up 4 bases, with 18 bases separating them. Looked up from germline, CDR1 is SGHNT and CDR2 is YYREEE (reference sequence). CDR3 sequence reads: CASRNPTGRPYGYTF. The CDR3, as DNA: TGTGCCAGCAGAAATCCAACAGGCCGGCCCTATGGCTACACCTTC.

The rearrangement uses TRBV29-1 and TRBJ2-2, with unresolved D. Trimming removed 2 bases from V and 5 bases from J, with 9 bases in between. From germline, CDR1 is SQVTM and CDR2 ANQGSEA. This CDR3 region has 13 residues. In nucleotides, the CDR3 is TGCAGCGTTGAAAAAGGAGAAACCGGGGAGCTGTTTTTT. This sequence encodes CSVEKGETGELFF.

CDR3 region: CASRAGSLAEAFF. CDR3 DNA: TGTGCCAGTAGGGCAGGGTCTTTAGCTGAAGCTTTCTTT. V is TRBV7-3 and J is TRBJ1-1, with D possibly TRBD1 on 5 matching bases. Germline CDR1 reads SGHTA; CDR2 reads FQGTGA. The CDR3 loop spans 13 amino acids. V lost 9 bases and J lost 6, with 17 bases in between. Full variable domain (remainder filled in from reference TRBV7-3 and TRBJ1-1): GAGVSQTPSNKVTEKGKYVELRCDPISGHTALYWYRQSLGQGPEFLIYFQGTGAADDSGLPNDRFFAVRPEGSVSTLKIQRTERGDSAVYLCASRAGSLAEAFFGQGTRLTVV.

The chain combines TRBV6-1 with TRBJ2-2; D perhaps matches TRBD2 (5 bases). The ends were cut back, 2 bases at V and 5 bases at J, with 21 bases in the middle. Per germline, CDR1 MNHNS and CDR2 SASEGT. CDR3 length: 18 residues. In DNA, the CDR3 is TGTGCCAGCAGTGAATTCCCGGGGAGAGGGTCTGAGACCGGGGAGCTGTTTTTT. Encoded protein: CASSEFPGRGSETGELFF.